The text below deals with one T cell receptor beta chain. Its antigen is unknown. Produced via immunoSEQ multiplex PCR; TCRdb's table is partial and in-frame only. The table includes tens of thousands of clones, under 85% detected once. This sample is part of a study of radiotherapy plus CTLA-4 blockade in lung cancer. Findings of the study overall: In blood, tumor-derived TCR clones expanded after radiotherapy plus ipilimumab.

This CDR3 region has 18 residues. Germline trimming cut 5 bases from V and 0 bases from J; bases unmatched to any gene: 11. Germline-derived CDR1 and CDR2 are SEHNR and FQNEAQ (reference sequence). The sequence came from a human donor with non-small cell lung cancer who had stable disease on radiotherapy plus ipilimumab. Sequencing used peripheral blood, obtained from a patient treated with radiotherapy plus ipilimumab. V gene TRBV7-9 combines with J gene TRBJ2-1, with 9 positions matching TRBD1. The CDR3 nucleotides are TGTGCCAGCAGCCCCGGGACAGGGTTGGGGAGCTCCTACAATGAGCAGTTCTTC. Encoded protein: CASSPGTGLGSSYNEQFF.